The entry below describes one T cell receptor (beta chain). The sample comes from a study of T-cell memory formation after mild COVID-19. The germline CDR1 and CDR2 sequences are SGHRS and YFSETQ. V lost 5 bases and J lost 0; bases outside the gene matches: 8. The CDR3 runs to 17 residues. TCRdb analysed the 5' RACE reads with MiXCR anew, one entry per CDR3 protein. The sample shows more than 300,000 distinct CDR3 sequences, about 13% of them seen only once. This clonotype originated in a man between 18 and 29 years old who had mild COVID-19 (a few samples of this study predate the infection). Cell type and time point are not known. The chain uses TRBV5-1 and TRBJ2-4; 10 positions match TRBD1. The sequencing input was PBMCs or a T cell subset sorted from them (not recorded which). DNA for the CDR3: TGCGCCAGCAGTCATGGGACAGGGGACTTAGCCAAAAACATTCAGTACTTC. Translation gives CASSHGTGDLAKNIQYF.